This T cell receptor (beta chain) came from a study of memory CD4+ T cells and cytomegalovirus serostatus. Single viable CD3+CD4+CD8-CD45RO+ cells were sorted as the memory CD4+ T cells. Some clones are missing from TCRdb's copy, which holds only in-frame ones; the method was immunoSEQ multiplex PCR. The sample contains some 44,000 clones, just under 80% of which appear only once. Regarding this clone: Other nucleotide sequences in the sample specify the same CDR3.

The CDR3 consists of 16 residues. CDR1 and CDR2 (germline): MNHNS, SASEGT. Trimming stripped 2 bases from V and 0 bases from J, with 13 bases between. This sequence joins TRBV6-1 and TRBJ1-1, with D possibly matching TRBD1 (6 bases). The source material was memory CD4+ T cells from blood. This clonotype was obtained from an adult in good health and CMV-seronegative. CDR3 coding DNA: TGTGCCAGCAGTGAAAGCCAGGGGCCTCTGAACACTGAAGCTTTCTTT. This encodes CASSESQGPLNTEAFF.